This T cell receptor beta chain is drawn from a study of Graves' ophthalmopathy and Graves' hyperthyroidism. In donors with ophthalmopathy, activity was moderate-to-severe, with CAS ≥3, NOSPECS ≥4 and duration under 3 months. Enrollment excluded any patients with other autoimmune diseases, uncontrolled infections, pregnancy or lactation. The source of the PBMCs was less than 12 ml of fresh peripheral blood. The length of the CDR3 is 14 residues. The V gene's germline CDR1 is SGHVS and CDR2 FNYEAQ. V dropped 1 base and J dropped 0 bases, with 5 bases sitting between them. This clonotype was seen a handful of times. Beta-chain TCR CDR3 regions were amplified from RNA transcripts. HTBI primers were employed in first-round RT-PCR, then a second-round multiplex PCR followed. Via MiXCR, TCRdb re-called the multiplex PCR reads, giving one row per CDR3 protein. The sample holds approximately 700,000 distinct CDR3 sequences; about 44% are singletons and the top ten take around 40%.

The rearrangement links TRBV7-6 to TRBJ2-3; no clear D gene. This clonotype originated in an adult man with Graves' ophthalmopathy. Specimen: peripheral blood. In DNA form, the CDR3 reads TGTGCCAGCAGCTTAGGGGCTAGCACAGATACGCAGTATTTT. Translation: CASSLGASTDTQYF.